The 8 T cell receptor beta chains given below trace back to one sample, sequenced in a study of OX40 agonist ivuxolimab in advanced cancers. Sequencing used immunoSEQ multiplex PCR; TCRdb keeps in-frame clones, though not all of them. The sample has 70,000 or so clones, 84% seen once. Material: CD4+ or CD8+ T cells sorted from blood, obtained in a trial of the OX40 agonist ivuxolimab. The receptor source for this set is an adult with an advanced solid tumor such as melanoma, head and neck, liver or kidney cancer.

The V call is TRBV27, the J call TRBJ2-1; TRBD1 matches 9 bases. The CDR3 is 17 amino acids. Germline CDR1 is MNHEY and CDR2 is SMNVEV (reference sequence). With V trimmed by 2 bases and J by 7 bases, 12 bases remained unmatched. For the CDR3, the DNA is TGTGCCAGCAGTTTACTTGTTTCGGGACAGGGACAAAATGAGCAGTTCTTC. Encoded protein: CASSLLVSGQGQNEQFF.

This clone was seen only once. This sequence joins TRBV6-1 and TRBJ1-2; weak D call: TRBD1 (5 bases). CDR1 and CDR2 from the germline V gene are MNHNS and SASEGT. V was shortened by 7 bases and J by 8 bases, with 20 bases between the two germline ends. The CDR3 extends over 14 amino acids. As DNA, the CDR3 is TGTGCCAGCACCCCGGGACCGAGGGTGGAAGGCTACACCTTC. This sequence encodes CASTPGPRVEGYTF.

The chain links TRBV6-4 to TRBJ1-6; TRBD1 is a possible D gene (5 bases). The CDR3 totals 14 residues. Germline assignment: CDR1 MRHNA and CDR2 SNTAGT. The germline V and J ends were trimmed by 6 bases and 7 bases, with 13 bases remaining between them. The CDR3 loop reads CASREGNGNSPLHF. CDR3 coding DNA: TGTGCCAGCAGAGAGGGGAACGGGAATTCACCCCTCCACTTT.

The gene calls are TRBV7-2 and TRBJ2-2, with D hard to call. The V end was cut by 5 bases, the J end by 0 bases, with 16 bases between. Per the germline V gene, CDR1 is SGHTA and CDR2 is FQGNSA. The CDR3 spans 17 residues. This CDR3 is CASSQTSGFTNTGELFF. The CDR3 DNA reads as TGTGCCAGCAGCCAGACAAGTGGATTCACGAACACCGGGGAGCTGTTTTTT.

The V and J genes are TRBV6-5 and TRBJ2-7; 8 nucleotides match TRBD1. Germline CDR1 MNHEY, CDR2 SVGAGI. The V and J ends lost 2 bases and 2 bases, in that order; junction bases with no gene match: 2. This CDR3 region has 14 residues. The CDR3 coding sequence is TGTGCCAGCAGTTACGACAGGGGTGCCTACGAGCAGTACTTC. It is translated as CASSYDRGAYEQYF.

To note about this clone: Distinct nucleotide sequences in the sample also encode this CDR3. The chain carries TRBV7-2 and TRBJ2-3; D unclear. CDR3 length: 12 amino acids. V lost 5 bases and J 2 bases, leaving 5 bases between the germline ends. The V gene's germline CDR1 is SGHTA and CDR2 FQGNSA. In DNA form, the CDR3 reads TGTGCCAGCAGCCTCTACACAGATACGCAGTATTTT. Translated, it gives CASSLYTDTQYF.

This rearrangement joins TRBV12-5 to TRBJ2-7; 8 nucleotides agree with TRBD1. Germline V CDR1 and CDR2: LGHNT, FRNRAP. J lost 4 bases, V lost 5 bases, and 10 bases had no gene match. The CDR3 length is 15 residues. As DNA, the CDR3 is TGTGCTAGTGGTCTGGGACAGGTGGGGGGATACGAGCAGTACTTC. This codes for CASGLGQVGGYEQYF. Using reference TRBV12-5 and TRBJ2-7 for the parts outside the CDR3, the full variable domain is DARVTQTPRHKVTEMGQEVTMRCQPILGHNTVFWYRQTMMQGLELLAYFRNRAPLDDSGMPKDRFSAEMPDATLATLKIQPSEPRDSAVYFCASGLGQVGGYEQYFGPGTRLTVT.

On this clone itself: Other nucleotide sequences in the sample specify the same CDR3. The V and J genes are TRBV7-2 and TRBJ2-5; possibly TRBD1 for D (6 bases). This CDR3 region has 14 residues. Germline-derived CDR1 and CDR2 are SGHTA and FQGNSA. Between the trimmed V and J ends, which lost 3 bases and 4 bases, there was a span of 12 bases. The CDR3 DNA reads as TGTGCCAGCAGCTTCCAGGGGAGCCGAGAGACCCAGTACTTC. Its protein is CASSFQGSRETQYF.